Shown below are 24 T cell receptor beta chains from a single sample sequenced in a study of beta chain features in type 1 diabetes listed by TCRdb under 2018. Library prep was done by the immunoSEQ multiplex PCR assay. All of the isolated RNA was reverse transcribed with the High Capacity cDNA Reverse Transcription Kit, so expressed TCRB transcripts were sequenced. In its TCRdb copy, this immuneACCESS table keeps in-frame sequences only and misses some clones. Where compared with another copy, unresolved V genes explain less than half of these, and the others have no known cause. The sample has 240,000 or so clones on record, around 65% of them singletons. The ten largest clones take up approximately 0.05% of the sample. The specimen was naive CD4+ T cells from blood. In light of the paper, this sample's cell subset or site label describes: true naive CD4+ T cells. The origin of the receptors is a man between 25 and 39 years old in good health.

This chain links TRBV30 with TRBJ2-3; D gene ambiguous. CDR1 and CDR2 from the germline V gene are GTSNPN and SVGIG (reference sequence). CDR3 length: 14 residues. V lost 1 base and J lost 4, with 12 bases in between. CDR3 loop: CAWSALGQSDTQYF. Written as DNA, the CDR3 is TGTGCCTGGAGTGCCCTAGGGCAGTCAGATACGCAGTATTTT. The variable domain in full, with the rest retrieved from reference TRBV30 and TRBJ2-3, is SQTIHQWPATLVQPVGSPLSLECTVEGTSNPNLYWYRQAAGRGLQLLFYSVGIGQISSEVPQNLSASRPQDRQFILSSKKLLLSDSGFYLCAWSALGQSDTQYFGPGTRLTVL.

This chain connects TRBV28 to TRBJ2-7; 10 positions agree with TRBD1. V gave up 10 bases and J gave up 4 bases; unmatched junction bases: 13. The germline CDR1 and CDR2 sequences are MDHEN and SYDVKM. The CDR3 totals 15 residues. The CDR3 region has the DNA TGTGCCATTGCCGGAGCCGGGACAGGGGATTACGAGCAGTACTTC. It codes for CAIAGAGTGDYEQYF.

In its sample, this clone was seen once. The genes are TRBV9 and TRBJ2-5; 9 positions agree with TRBD1. V lost 3 bases to trimming and J lost 2 bases; unmatched junction nucleotides: 2. CDR3 length: 14 residues. Germline CDR1 and CDR2: SGDLS and YYNGEE. The DNA for the CDR3 is TGTGCCAGCAGCGCCGGGACAGGGCAAGAGACCCAGTACTTC. Its translation: CASSAGTGQETQYF.

J is TRBJ2-4 and V is TRBV7-9; perhaps D is TRBD1 or TRBD2 (5 bases each). From germline, CDR1 is SEHNR and CDR2 FQNEAQ (reference sequence). Trimming removed 5 bases from V and 8 bases from J, with 10 bases in between. This CDR3 has 12 amino acids. Here the CDR3 reads CASSQQGDIQYF. The CDR3 DNA reads TGTGCCAGCAGCCAGCAGGGAGACATTCAGTACTTC.

The count of this clone is one. The chain carries TRBV15 and TRBJ2-5; 10 bases agree with TRBD1. The CDR3 has 14 amino acids. Germline CDR1 is LNHNV and CDR2 is YYDKDF (reference sequence). V shed 8 bases, J shed 2 bases, and the junction held 5 bases outside the gene matches. DNA for the CDR3: TGTGCCACCCTTCGGACAGGGGGTCAAGAGACCCAGTACTTC. As protein: CATLRTGGQETQYF.

V usage is TRBV29-1 and J usage is TRBJ2-7, with 7 bases lining up with TRBD2. Germline V gene sequence: CDR1 SQVTM, CDR2 ANQGSEA. J lost 2 bases, V lost 0 bases, and 7 bases had no gene match. This CDR3 has 15 residues. The CDR3 loop reads CSVEDRASGTYEQYF. The DNA for the CDR3 is TGCAGCGTTGAAGATCGGGCTAGCGGAACCTACGAGCAGTACTTC.

V gene TRBV14 combines with J gene TRBJ1-1, with D possibly matching TRBD1 (5 bases). Trimming removed 2 bases at V and 0 bases at J, with 13 bases between. Germline CDR1 SGHDN, CDR2 FVKESK. This CDR3 region has 16 residues. The CDR3 here is CASSQTGWQVNTEAFF. The CDR3 DNA follows: TGTGCCAGCAGCCAAACAGGATGGCAGGTGAACACTGAAGCTTTCTTT. The full variable domain, rest sourced from reference TRBV14 and TRBJ1-1, is EAGVTQFPSHSVIEKGQTVTLRCDPISGHDNLYWYRRVMGKEIKFLLHFVKESKQDESGMPNNRFLAERTGGTYSTLKVQPAELEDSGVYFCASSQTGWQVNTEAFFGQGTRLTVV.

The chain combines TRBV9 with TRBJ2-1; D possibly corresponds to TRBD2 (5 bases). Germline lookup yields CDR1 SGDLS and CDR2 YYNGEE. This CDR3 has 16 amino acids. V lost 4 bases and J lost 0, with 14 bases in between. CDR3 sequence (DNA): TGTGCCAGCAGCCTGAGGTCGGGAAGCTCCTACAATGAGCAGTTCTTC. Translation gives CASSLRSGSSYNEQFF.

This chain joins TRBV28 and TRBJ2-2; D remains unclear. The V gene lost 5 bases and the J gene lost 4 bases, with 2 bases spanning the gap. This CDR3 has 11 amino acids. Germline V lookup: CDR1 MDHEN, CDR2 SYDVKM. The CDR3 sequence is CASSTTGELFF. The CDR3 DNA is TGTGCCAGCAGTACCACCGGGGAGCTGTTTTTT.

In this sample, this clone turned up a few times. V gene TRBV29-1 combines with J gene TRBJ1-1; 9 nucleotides agree with TRBD1. The V and J ends lost 4 bases and 1 base, in that order; junction bases with no gene match: 1. The germline gives CDR1 SQVTM, CDR2 ANQGSEA. The CDR3 contains 13 residues. In DNA form, the CDR3 reads TGCAGCGTTGGGGACAGGGCGAACACTGAAGCTTTCTTT. It translates to CSVGDRANTEAFF.

V usage is TRBV18 and J usage is TRBJ2-3; D may be TRBD1 (5 bases). This CDR3 has 14 amino acids. Germline lookup yields CDR1 KGHSH and CDR2 LQKENI. V lost 3 bases and J lost 6, with 13 bases in between. The CDR3 DNA follows: TGTGCCAGCTCACCGGACACCACAAGGGATACGCAGTATTTT. Translated, it gives CASSPDTTRDTQYF.

In this sample, this clone turned up a few times. The rearrangement joins TRBV21-1 to TRBJ2-1; TRBD2 is the table's D call and was not checked against the DNA. TRBV21-1 is labeled a pseudogene. The CDR3 sequence is 10 residues long. The CDR3 DNA is TGTGCCCGGGAAGGCGATGAGCAGTTCTTC. Protein: CAREGDEQFF.

This clone was observed a few times. V is TRBV7-2 and J is TRBJ2-1; D might be TRBD1 (6 bases). CDR1 is SGHTA and CDR2 is FQGNSA in the germline V gene. This CDR3 has 17 amino acids. Trimming took 3 bases from V and 1 from J, leaving 16 bases between them. The DNA for the CDR3 is TGTGCCAGCAGCTTCCCATCTGACAGGAGTTCCTACAATGAGCAGTTCTTC. Translated, it gives CASSFPSDRSSYNEQFF.

The chain has TRBV5-1 and TRBJ2-7; TRBD1 matches 9 bases. Losses at the gene ends were 4 bases for V and 5 bases for J; bases not matched to a gene: 10. CDR3 size: 15 residues. Germline CDR1 is SGHRS and CDR2 is YFSETQ. CDR3 coding DNA: TGCGCCAGCAGCCTATACAGGGGGCGCGAGGACGAGCAGTACTTC. Its protein product is CASSLYRGREDEQYF.

The V gene is TRBV30, the J gene TRBJ2-2, with a tentative D call TRBD2 (6 bases). The CDR3 sequence is 17 residues long. Per the germline V gene, CDR1 is GTSNPN and CDR2 is SVGIG (reference sequence). Trimming shortened V by 7 bases and J by 1 base, and 22 bases separated the two germline ends. CDR3 sequence reads: CAYGRGHTAENTGELFF. As DNA, the CDR3 is TGTGCCTACGGGCGGGGTCACACGGCTGAGAACACCGGGGAGCTGTTTTTT.

A note on this clone: One end of the junction does not line up with germline, which may come from a read error. The same CDR3 also results from other DNA sequences found in this sample. This chain uses TRBV7-2 with TRBJ2-3; perhaps TRBD2 as D (6 bases). Germline V lookup: CDR1 SGHTA, CDR2 FQGNSA. The CDR3 length is 15 residues. In DNA, the CDR3 is TGTGCCAGCAGCCTAGCCCCCGGGAGTACAGATACGCAGTATTTT. This encodes CASSLAPGSTDTQYF.

The J gene is TRBJ2-7, the V gene TRBV30; tentative D call: TRBD1 (6 bases). The germline CDR1 and CDR2 sequences are GTSNPN and SVGIG (reference sequence). The CDR3 runs 13 residues. The CDR3 DNA sequence: TGTGCATGTACAGGGAAGAACCCCTACGAGCAGTACTTC. Protein: CACTGKNPYEQYF.

The chain couples TRBV7-2 to TRBJ2-7; 12 nucleotides align to TRBD2. This CDR3 has 15 residues. V lost 2 bases to trimming and J lost 4 bases; unmatched junction nucleotides: 3. Germline values: CDR1 SGHTA, CDR2 FQGNSA. The CDR3: CASSLRTSGRYEQYF. CDR3 bases: TGTGCCAGCAGCTTAAGAACTAGCGGGAGGTACGAGCAGTACTTC.

This clone was seen only a few times. V usage is TRBV29-1 and J usage is TRBJ2-5; perhaps D is TRBD1 or TRBD2 (6 bases each). Germline CDR1 is SQVTM and CDR2 is ANQGSEA. The CDR3 length is 12 residues. V was shortened by 7 bases and J by 4 bases, with 13 bases between the two germline ends. The CDR3 sequence is CSALTGAETQYF. The CDR3 nucleotides read TGCAGCGCTTTGACGGGGGCAGAGACCCAGTACTTC.

V is TRBV2 and J is TRBJ2-6, with 7 positions matching TRBD1. This CDR3 is 16 amino acids long. The germline V gene encodes CDR1 SNHLY and CDR2 FYNNEI. Unmatched junction bases numbered 10, after V lost 5 bases and J lost 6 bases. The CDR3 nucleotides read TGTGCCAGCAGTCTCGACAGGGCCGCTACGGCCAACGTCCTGACTTTC. Amino acid sequence: CASSLDRAATANVLTF.

V gene TRBV29-1 combines with J gene TRBJ2-3; the D is unclear. CDR1 and CDR2 (germline): SQVTM, ANQGSEA. CDR3 length equals 13 residues. Between the trimmed V and J ends, which lost 7 bases and 6 bases, there was a span of 17 bases. The DNA for the CDR3 is TGCAGCGGTGAGGCACCGAGTCGGGATACGCAGTATTTT. This translates into CSGEAPSRDTQYF.

V is TRBV21-1 and J is TRBJ2-5; the table assigns TRBD2, which was not confirmed against the DNA. TRBV21-1 is an annotated pseudogene. The CDR3 runs to 14 residues. CDR3: CASSKVGDGETQYF. The CDR3 DNA is TGTGCCAGCAGCAAAGTCGGGGATGGCGAGACCCAGTACTTC.

This clone was seen only a few times. The CDR3: CASSYSASGTYEQYF. CDR3 nucleotides: TGTGCCAGCAGTTACTCCGCTAGCGGGACCTACGAGCAGTACTTC. The chain couples TRBV6-5 to TRBJ2-7; 9 nucleotides agree with TRBD2. There are 15 residues in the CDR3. V gave up 0 bases and J gave up 2 bases; unmatched junction bases: 2. CDR1 and CDR2 from the germline V gene are MNHEY and SVGAGI.

The chain carries TRBV30 and TRBJ1-1; D is undetermined. Germline loops: CDR1 GTSNPN, CDR2 SVGIG (reference sequence). V was shortened by 0 bases and J by 2 bases, with 4 bases between the two germline ends. The CDR3 is made up of 12 amino acids. The CDR3: CAWSVDNTEAFF. The DNA for the CDR3 is TGTGCCTGGAGTGTCGATAACACTGAAGCTTTCTTT. Variable domain in full (rest from reference TRBV30 and TRBJ1-1): SQTIHQWPATLVQPVGSPLSLECTVEGTSNPNLYWYRQAAGRGLQLLFYSVGIGQISSEVPQNLSASRPQDRQFILSSKKLLLSDSGFYLCAWSVDNTEAFFGQGTRLTVV.